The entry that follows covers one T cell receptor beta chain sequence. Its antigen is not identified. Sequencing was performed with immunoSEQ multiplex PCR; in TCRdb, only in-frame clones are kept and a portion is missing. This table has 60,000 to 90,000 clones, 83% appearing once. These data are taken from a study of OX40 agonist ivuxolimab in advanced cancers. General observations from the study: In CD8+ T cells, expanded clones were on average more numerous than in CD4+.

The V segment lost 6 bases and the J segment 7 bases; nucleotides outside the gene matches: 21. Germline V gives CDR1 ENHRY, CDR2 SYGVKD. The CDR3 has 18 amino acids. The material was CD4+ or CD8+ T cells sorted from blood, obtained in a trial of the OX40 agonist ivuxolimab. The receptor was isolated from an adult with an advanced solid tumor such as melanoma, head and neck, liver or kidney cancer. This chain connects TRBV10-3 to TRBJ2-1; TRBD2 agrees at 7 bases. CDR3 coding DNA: TGTGCCATCAGGAAAGGTTCGGATCGGGGAGGGCCTCGGAATGAGCAGTTCTTC. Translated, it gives CAIRKGSDRGGPRNEQFF.